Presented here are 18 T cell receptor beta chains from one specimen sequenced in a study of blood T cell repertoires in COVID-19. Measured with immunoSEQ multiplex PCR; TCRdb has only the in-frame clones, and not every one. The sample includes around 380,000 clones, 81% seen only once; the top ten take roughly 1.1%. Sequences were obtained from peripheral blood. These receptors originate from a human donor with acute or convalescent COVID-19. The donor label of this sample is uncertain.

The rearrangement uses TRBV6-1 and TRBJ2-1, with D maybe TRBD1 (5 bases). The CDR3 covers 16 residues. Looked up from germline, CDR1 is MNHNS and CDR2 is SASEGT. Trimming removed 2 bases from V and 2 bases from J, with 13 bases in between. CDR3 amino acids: CASSEFLQVPYNEQFF. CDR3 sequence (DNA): TGTGCCAGCAGTGAATTCCTACAGGTGCCCTACAATGAGCAGTTCTTC.

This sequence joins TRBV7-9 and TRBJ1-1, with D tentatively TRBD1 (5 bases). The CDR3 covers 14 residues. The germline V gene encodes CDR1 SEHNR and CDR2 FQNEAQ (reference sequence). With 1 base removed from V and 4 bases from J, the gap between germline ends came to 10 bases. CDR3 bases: TGTGCCAGCAGCTTAGTGGGGCATGGCACTGAAGCTTTCTTT. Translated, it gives CASSLVGHGTEAFF.

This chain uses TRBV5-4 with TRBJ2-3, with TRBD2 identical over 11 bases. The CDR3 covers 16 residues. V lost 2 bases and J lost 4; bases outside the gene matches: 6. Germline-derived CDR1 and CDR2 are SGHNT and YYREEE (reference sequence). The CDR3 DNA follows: TGTGCCAGCAGCTTAGACGGGACTAGCGGACCAGATACGCAGTATTTT. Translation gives CASSLDGTSGPDTQYF.

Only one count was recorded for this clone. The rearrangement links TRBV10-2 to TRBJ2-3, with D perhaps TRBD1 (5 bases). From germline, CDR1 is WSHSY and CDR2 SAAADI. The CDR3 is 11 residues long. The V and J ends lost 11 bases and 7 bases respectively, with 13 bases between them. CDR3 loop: CAFLQDNTQYF. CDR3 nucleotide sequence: TGCGCCTTCCTTCAGGACAATACGCAGTATTTT.

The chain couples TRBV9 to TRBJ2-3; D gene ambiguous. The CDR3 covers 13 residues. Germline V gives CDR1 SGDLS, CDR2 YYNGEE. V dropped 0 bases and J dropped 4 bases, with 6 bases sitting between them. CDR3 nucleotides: TGTGCCAGCAGCGTAGAGTCGGCAGATACGCAGTATTTT. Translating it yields CASSVESADTQYF.

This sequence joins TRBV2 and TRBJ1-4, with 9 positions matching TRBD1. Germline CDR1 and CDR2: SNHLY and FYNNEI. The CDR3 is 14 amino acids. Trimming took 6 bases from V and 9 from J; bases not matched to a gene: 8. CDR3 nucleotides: TGTGCCAGCAGACCGCCGGGACAGGGTCAAAAACTGTTTTTT. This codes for CASRPPGQGQKLFF.

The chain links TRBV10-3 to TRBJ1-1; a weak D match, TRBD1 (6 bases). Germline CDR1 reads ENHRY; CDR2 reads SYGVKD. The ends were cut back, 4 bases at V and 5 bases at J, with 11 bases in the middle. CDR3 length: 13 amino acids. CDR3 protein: CAISGTVMTEAFF. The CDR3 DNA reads TGTGCCATCAGTGGGACAGTAATGACTGAAGCTTTCTTT.

The CDR3 region is CASSRPGLANNEQFF. In DNA, the CDR3 is TGCGCCAGCAGCCGTCCGGGACTAGCGAACAATGAGCAGTTCTTC. The chain carries TRBV5-1 and TRBJ2-1; the match to TRBD2 covers 10 bases. Losses at the gene ends were 4 bases for V and 5 bases for J; bases not matched to a gene: 6. The CDR3 totals 15 residues. The germline V gene has CDR1 SGHRS and CDR2 YFSETQ.

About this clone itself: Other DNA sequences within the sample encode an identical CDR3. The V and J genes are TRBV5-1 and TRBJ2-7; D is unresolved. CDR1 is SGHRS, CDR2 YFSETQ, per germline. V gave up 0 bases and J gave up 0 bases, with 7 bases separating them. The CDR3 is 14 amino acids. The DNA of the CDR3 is TGCGCCAGCAGCTTGGTGGCAGGCTCCTACGAGCAGTACTTC. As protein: CASSLVAGSYEQYF. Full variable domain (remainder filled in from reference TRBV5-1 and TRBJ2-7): KAGVTQTPRYLIKTRGQQVTLSCSPISGHRSVSWYQQTPGQGLQFLFEYFSETQRNKGNFPGRFSGRQFSNSRSEMNVSTLELGDSALYLCASSLVAGSYEQYFGPGTRLTVT.

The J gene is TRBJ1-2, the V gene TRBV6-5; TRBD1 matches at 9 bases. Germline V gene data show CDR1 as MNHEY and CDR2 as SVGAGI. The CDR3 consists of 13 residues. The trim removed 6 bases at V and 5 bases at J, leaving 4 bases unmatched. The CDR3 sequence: CASRRDREYGYTF. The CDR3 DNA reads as TGTGCCAGCAGACGGGACAGGGAATATGGCTACACCTTC.

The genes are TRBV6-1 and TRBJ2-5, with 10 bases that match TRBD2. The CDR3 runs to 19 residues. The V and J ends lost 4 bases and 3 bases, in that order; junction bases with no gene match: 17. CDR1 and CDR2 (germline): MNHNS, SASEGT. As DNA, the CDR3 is TGTGCCAGCAGTGTACAGCCCGGGGCTAGCGGGGGCCTCAAAGAGACCCAGTACTTC. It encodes CASSVQPGASGGLKETQYF.

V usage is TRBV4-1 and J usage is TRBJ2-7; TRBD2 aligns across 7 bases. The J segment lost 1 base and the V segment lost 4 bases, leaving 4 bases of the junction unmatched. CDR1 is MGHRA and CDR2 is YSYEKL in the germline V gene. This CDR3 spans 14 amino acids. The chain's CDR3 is CASSLGGISYEQYF. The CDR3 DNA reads TGCGCCAGCAGCCTCGGGGGGATTTCCTACGAGCAGTACTTC.

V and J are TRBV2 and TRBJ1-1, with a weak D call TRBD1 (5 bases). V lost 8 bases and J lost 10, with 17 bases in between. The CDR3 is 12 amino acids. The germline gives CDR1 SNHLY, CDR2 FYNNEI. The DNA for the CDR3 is TGTGCCAGCCCCCGCCTCCGGGGGAGAGCTTTCTTT. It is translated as CASPRLRGRAFF.

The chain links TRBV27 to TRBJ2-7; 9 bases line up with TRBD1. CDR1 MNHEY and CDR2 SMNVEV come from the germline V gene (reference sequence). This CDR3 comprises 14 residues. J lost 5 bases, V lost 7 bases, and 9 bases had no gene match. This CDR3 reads CASTSQGAIHEQYF. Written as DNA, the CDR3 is TGTGCCAGCACCTCACAGGGGGCGATCCACGAGCAGTACTTC.

CDR3 protein: CASSSDRGANTGELFF. The CDR3, as DNA: TGTGCCAGCTCATCGGACAGGGGCGCGAACACCGGGGAGCTGTTTTTT. This chain uses TRBV18 with TRBJ2-2; 9 nucleotides align to TRBD1. Germline V lookup: CDR1 KGHSH, CDR2 LQKENI. After removal of 5 bases from V and 0 bases from J, the junction contained 4 bases not matched to a gene. There are 16 residues in the CDR3.

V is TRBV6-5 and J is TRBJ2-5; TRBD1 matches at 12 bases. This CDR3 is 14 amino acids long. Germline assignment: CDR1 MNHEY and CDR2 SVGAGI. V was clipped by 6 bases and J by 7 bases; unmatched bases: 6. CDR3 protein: CASRGTGGDGTQYF. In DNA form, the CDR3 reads TGTGCCAGCAGGGGGACAGGGGGCGACGGGACCCAGTACTTC.

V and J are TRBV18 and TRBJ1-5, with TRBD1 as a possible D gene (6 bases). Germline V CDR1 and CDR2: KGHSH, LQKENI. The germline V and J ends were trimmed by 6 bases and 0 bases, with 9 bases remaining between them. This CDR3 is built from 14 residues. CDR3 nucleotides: TGTGCCAGCTCCCAGGGGTATAGCAATCAGCCCCAGCATTTT. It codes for CASSQGYSNQPQHF.

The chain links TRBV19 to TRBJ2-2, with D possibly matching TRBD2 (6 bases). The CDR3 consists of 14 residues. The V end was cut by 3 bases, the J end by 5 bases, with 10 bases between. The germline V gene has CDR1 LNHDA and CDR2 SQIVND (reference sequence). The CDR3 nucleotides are TGTGCCAGTAGTATCAAAGGAGGGACCGGGGAGCTGTTTTTT. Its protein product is CASSIKGGTGELFF. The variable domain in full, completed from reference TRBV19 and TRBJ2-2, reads DGGITQSPKYLFRKEGQNVTLSCEQNLNHDAMYWYRQDPGQGLRLIYYSQIVNDFQKGDIAEGYSVSREKKESFPLTVTSAQKNPTAFYLCASSIKGGTGELFFGEGSRLTVL.